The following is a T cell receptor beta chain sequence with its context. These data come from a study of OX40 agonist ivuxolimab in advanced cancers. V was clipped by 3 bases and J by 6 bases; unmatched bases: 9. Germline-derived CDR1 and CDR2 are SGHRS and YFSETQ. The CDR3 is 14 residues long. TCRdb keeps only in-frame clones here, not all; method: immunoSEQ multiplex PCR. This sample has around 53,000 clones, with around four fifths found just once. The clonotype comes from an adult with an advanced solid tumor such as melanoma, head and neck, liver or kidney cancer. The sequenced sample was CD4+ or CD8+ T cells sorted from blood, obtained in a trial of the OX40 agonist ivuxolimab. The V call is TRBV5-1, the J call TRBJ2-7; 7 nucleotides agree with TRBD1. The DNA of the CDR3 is TGCGCCAGCAGCTCGTTTCCAGCAGGGGGCGAGCAGTACTTC. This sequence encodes CASSSFPAGGEQYF. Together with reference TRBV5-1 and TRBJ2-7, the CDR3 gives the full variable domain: KAGVTQTPRYLIKTRGQQVTLSCSPISGHRSVSWYQQTPGQGLQFLFEYFSETQRNKGNFPGRFSGRQFSNSRSEMNVSTLELGDSALYLCASSSFPAGGEQYFGPGTRLTVT.